The T cell receptor (beta chain) under discussion was sequenced for a study of blood T cell repertoires in COVID-19. Across the study: COVID-19 samples, acute and convalescent, were from the United States, Italy and Spain. T cells, B-cell-depleted T cells, or PBMCs supplied cDNA or gDNA.

In the study's own analysis: By means of reference gene primer amplification, nucleated cell counts were estimated. Clones were sequenced by immunoSEQ multiplex PCR, and TCRdb holds only the in-frame ones, with some missing. That table furnishes V, J and clone size, whereas the DNA furnished D and trimming. The sample has fewer than 100,000 clones, 75% to 85% seen once. The CDR3 is 18 amino acids. This TCR derives from a man in his 70s with acute or convalescent COVID-19. This chain uses TRBV21-1 with TRBJ1-6; TRBD1, the table's D call, lacks a check against the DNA. TRBV21-1 corresponds to a pseudogene. The specimen was peripheral blood. This chain's CDR3 is CASSSRTTTGGTNSPLHF. The CDR3 nucleotides read TGTGCCAGCAGCTCCCGAACCACTACAGGGGGGACGAATTCACCCCTCCACTTT.